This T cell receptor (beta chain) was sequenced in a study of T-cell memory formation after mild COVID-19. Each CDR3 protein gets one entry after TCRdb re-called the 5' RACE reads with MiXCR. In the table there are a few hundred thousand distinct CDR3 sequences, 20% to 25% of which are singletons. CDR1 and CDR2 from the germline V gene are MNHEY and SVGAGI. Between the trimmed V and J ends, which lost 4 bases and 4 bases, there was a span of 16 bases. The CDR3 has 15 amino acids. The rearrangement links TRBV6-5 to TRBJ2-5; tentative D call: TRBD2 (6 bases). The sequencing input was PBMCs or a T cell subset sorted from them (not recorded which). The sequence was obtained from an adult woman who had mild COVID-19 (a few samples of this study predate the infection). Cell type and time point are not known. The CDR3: CASSSPTRSGETQYF. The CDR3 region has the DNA TGTGCCAGCAGTTCCCCGACTAGAAGTGGAGAGACCCAGTACTTC.